This T cell receptor beta chain was documented in a study of breast tumors, draining lymph nodes, adjacent tissues (dated by TCRdb to about 2016). Turning to the overall study: Breast cancer patients provided tumor, adjacent nontumor tissue and axillary lymph nodes, and the study compared the TCR beta repertoires across these three sources. In human breast cancer, the study set out to assess how tumor, surrounding tissue and draining lymph node repertoires relate to one another and whether T cells might be exchanged between them.

On this clonotype: Its antigen is still unknown. No base-level quality is on record; no much larger clone is a single base apart.

The germline V gene (reference sequence) supplies CDR1 DFQATT and CDR2 SNEGSKA. V is trimmed back by 7 bases and J by 3 bases, and the junction contains 6 bases that no gene match accounts for. From the cysteine up to the phenylalanine, the CDR3 has a length of 13 residues. The DNA shown is the 39-base CDR3, in frame from base 1. The paper's findings and limits, for the study overall: The study presented the conclusion that tumor T cells originate in lymph nodes as consistent with a hypothesis, not as something directly demonstrated. Tumors showed preferential V and J gene usage, and their T-cell repertoire diversity fell below that of lymph nodes yet above that of nontumor tissue. The similarity between tumor and nontumor tissue repertoires was significantly greater in luminal-like breast cancer than in basal-like breast cancer. The data were considered consistent with the idea that most tumor T cells come from the lymph node and then expand in tumor tissue.

Sequencing relied on an Illumina HiSeq 2000. Multiplex PCR amplification was used to build the TCR beta chain libraries. The amplified TCR beta chain products were analyzed by high-throughput sequencing. TCRdb reworked the public reads: Q25 trimming with fastp, MiXCR clone assembly, productive beta chains retained. Records with the same CDR3 protein are collapsed into one entry carrying the most frequent genes and DNA. The sample profile shows approximately 230,000 distinct CDR3 sequences; 30% to 35% of them were found once. About 3.3% of the sample lies in the top ten. Lymph node samples came from the axillary draining lymph nodes of breast cancer patients.

The sequenced sample consisted of axillary lymph node tissue. Recombination linked TRBV20-1 to TRBJ2-5, and TRBD1 aligns with 9 junction nucleotides. The origin of this receptor is a female donor with breast cancer. Some clones in this sample may be carry-over from other donors' samples. In nucleotides, the sequence is TGCAGTGGTACTGGGACAGGGAAAGAGACCCAGTACTTC. This gives the protein CSGTGTGKETQYF.